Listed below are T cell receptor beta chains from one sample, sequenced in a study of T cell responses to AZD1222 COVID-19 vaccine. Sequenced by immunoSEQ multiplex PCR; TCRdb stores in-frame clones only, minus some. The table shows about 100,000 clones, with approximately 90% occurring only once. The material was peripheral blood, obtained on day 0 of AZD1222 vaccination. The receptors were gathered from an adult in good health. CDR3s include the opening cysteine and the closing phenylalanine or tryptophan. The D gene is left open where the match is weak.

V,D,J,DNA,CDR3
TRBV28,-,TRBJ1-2,TGTGCCAGCAGTTTTCCAGGGGCTGGCTACACCTTC,CASSFPGAGYTF
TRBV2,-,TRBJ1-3,TGTGCCAGCTCTAGACAGACTGGAAACACCATATATTTT,CASSRQTGNTIYF
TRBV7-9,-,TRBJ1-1,TGTGCCAGCAGCTTAGAACGTGGGAACACTGAAGCTTTCTTT,CASSLERGNTEAFF
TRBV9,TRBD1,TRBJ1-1,TGTGCCAGCAAAAGGGGGACAGGGAAATCTGAAGCTTTCTTT,CASKRGTGKSEAFF
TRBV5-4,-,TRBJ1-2,TGTGCCAGCAGCTTGGATACAACAAGTTATTATGGCTACACCTTC,CASSLDTTSYYGYTF
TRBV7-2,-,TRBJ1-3,TGTGCCAGCAGCTTAGGGGGGGGCCCTTCCCGTGGAAACACCATATATTTT,CASSLGGGPSRGNTIYF
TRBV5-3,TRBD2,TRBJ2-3,TGTGCCAGAAGCGAAAGTCTGGCCGAGCGGGAGTTCGCAGATACGCAGTATTTT,CARSESLAEREFADTQYF
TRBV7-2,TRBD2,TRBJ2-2,TGTGCCAGCAGCTTAGTAACTAGCGCTATATCCGGGGAGCTGTTTTTT,CASSLVTSAISGELFF
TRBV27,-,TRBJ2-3,TGTGCCAGCAGAAGGGGGAATAGGAGCCCAGATACGCAGTATTTT,CASRRGNRSPDTQYF
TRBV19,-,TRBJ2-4,TGTGCCAGTAGACCTCGTTCCCGGGACTCAAAAGCCAAAAACATTCAGTACTTC,CASRPRSRDSKAKNIQYF
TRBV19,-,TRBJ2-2,TGTGCCACCTCGGAAGGCCCCGAGGGCGGGGAGCTGTTTTTT,CATSEGPEGGELFF
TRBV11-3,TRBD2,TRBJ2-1,TGTGCCAGCAGCTTAGAGGGGAGCAGCGGGAGCTTTCTTGCCTACAATGAGCAGTTCTTC,CASSLEGSSGSFLAYNEQFF